This TCR beta chain was identified during a study of T-cell memory formation after mild COVID-19. Study-level background: TCR clusters mostly belonged to single donors.

To note about this clonotype: Antigen: not known. The junction departs from the called germline gene at one end, perhaps through a read error.

The CDR3 runs 14 residues. Germline values: CDR1 SGHTA, CDR2 FQGTGA. Broader study findings: CD4+ clones that contracted lay mainly in CM and EM; CD8+ ones lay in EMRA. Cross-reactive memory seemingly joined, as some responding clones were found in pre-infection memory.

In TCRdb, the 5' RACE reads were re-called with MiXCR into one record per CDR3 protein. This sample has around 370,000 distinct CDR3 sequences, with 20% to 25% found just once. Sequences were obtained from PBMCs or a T cell subset sorted from them (not recorded which). This sequence originates from an adult woman who had mild COVID-19 (a few samples of this study predate the infection). Cell type and time point are not known. J is TRBJ2-3 and V is TRBV7-3; TRBD2 matches at 7 bases. CDR3 DNA sequence: TGTGCCAGCAGCTTTACCGGGGGGATAGATACGCAGAATTTT. Translation gives CASSFTGGIDTQNF.